A single sample gave rise to the 14 T cell receptor beta chains below, sequenced in a study of T cell responses to AZD1222 COVID-19 vaccine. Measured with immunoSEQ multiplex PCR; TCRdb has only the in-frame clones, and not every one. The table lists 170,000 or so clones, less than 95% of them singletons. The material was peripheral blood, obtained on day 0 of AZD1222 vaccination. Receptor source: an adult in good health.

The chain joins TRBV5-1 to TRBJ1-1; 9 nucleotides align to TRBD1. Germline trimming cut 4 bases from V and 4 bases from J; bases unmatched to any gene: 20. The CDR3 is 19 residues long. Germline CDR1 is SGHRS and CDR2 is YFSETQ. This chain's CDR3 is CASSRQYEDRGRITTEAFF. CDR3 sequence (DNA): TGCGCCAGCAGCCGACAATACGAGGACAGGGGAAGGATTACCACTGAAGCTTTCTTT.

J is TRBJ1-2 and V is TRBV6-5; D remains ambiguous. The V gene lost 7 bases and the J gene lost 0 bases, with 15 bases spanning the gap. This CDR3 has 15 residues. CDR1 is MNHEY, CDR2 SVGAGI, per germline. In DNA, the CDR3 is TGTGCCAGCACCCCCCTATGGGGAGCTAACTATGGCTACACCTTC. Protein: CASTPLWGANYGYTF.

The chain recombines TRBV6-5 with TRBJ1-5; D is perhaps TRBD1 (6 bases). V lost 5 bases and J lost 7, with 15 bases in between. The CDR3 totals 14 residues. CDR1 is MNHEY, CDR2 SVGAGI, per germline. CDR3 amino acids: CASSTGGAWQPQHF. The CDR3 bases are TGTGCCAGCAGTACGGGGGGGGCATGGCAGCCCCAGCATTTT.

The CDR3 DNA sequence: TGCGCCAGCAGCTTAGGGCGGGGGCGAACCTACGAGCAGTACTTC. Protein sequence: CASSLGRGRTYEQYF. The chain carries TRBV5-1 and TRBJ2-7, with D perhaps TRBD2 (7 bases). The CDR3 spans 15 residues. Germline V CDR1 and CDR2: SGHRS, YFSETQ. V gave up 2 bases and J gave up 2 bases, with 14 bases separating them.

The chain combines TRBV14 with TRBJ2-1, with a weak D call TRBD1 (5 bases). The germline V gene has CDR1 SGHDN and CDR2 FVKESK. Trimming took 1 base from V and 5 from J, leaving 18 bases between them. The CDR3 has 17 residues. The CDR3 DNA follows: TGTGCCAGCAGCCAAGGGTGGGGAAGGGGCCGCGACAATGAGCAGTTCTTC. This sequence encodes CASSQGWGRGRDNEQFF.

The rearrangement links TRBV5-1 to TRBJ1-2; TRBD1 agrees at 8 bases. In germline, CDR1 is SGHRS, CDR2 YFSETQ. This CDR3 is 13 amino acids long. V gave up 2 bases and J gave up 8 bases; unmatched junction bases: 5. The CDR3 region is CASSFQGAGGYTF. CDR3 nucleotide sequence: TGCGCCAGCAGCTTTCAGGGGGCTGGCGGCTACACCTTC. Full variable domain (outside the CDR3, taken from reference TRBV5-1 and TRBJ1-2): KAGVTQTPRYLIKTRGQQVTLSCSPISGHRSVSWYQQTPGQGLQFLFEYFSETQRNKGNFPGRFSGRQFSNSRSEMNVSTLELGDSALYLCASSFQGAGGYTFGSGTRLTVV.

The rearrangement links TRBV28 to TRBJ1-4; D gene unclear. Germline loops: CDR1 MDHEN, CDR2 SYDVKM. V dropped 3 bases and J dropped 0 bases, with 11 bases sitting between them. This CDR3 is 16 amino acids long. This chain's CDR3 is CASSLYARPTNEKLFF. In DNA form, the CDR3 reads TGTGCCAGCAGTTTGTATGCTAGGCCAACTAATGAAAAACTGTTTTTT.

The CDR3 DNA reads as TGTGCCAGCAGTTTGAACTCCCGGGCGAGCGGCTACACCTTC. As protein: CASSLNSRASGYTF. This sequence joins TRBV28 and TRBJ1-2; D call uncertain. The CDR3 runs to 14 residues. Trimming took 3 bases from V and 8 from J, leaving 16 bases between them. Germline CDR1 reads MDHEN; CDR2 reads SYDVKM.

The chain combines TRBV29-1 with TRBJ2-7; D may be TRBD2 (5 bases). Germline-derived CDR1 and CDR2 are SQVTM and ANQGSEA. V lost 0 bases to trimming and J lost 6 bases, with 21 bases between them. The length of the CDR3 is 16 residues. The CDR3 nucleotides are TGCAGCGTTGAAGATCCCCACGGAGGAATTATCGGCGAGCAGTACTTC. Amino acid sequence: CSVEDPHGGIIGEQYF.

V gene TRBV19 combines with J gene TRBJ2-1; 15 bases are shared with TRBD2. J gave up 7 bases and V 8 bases, and 0 bases lay outside the gene matches. There are 13 residues in the CDR3. The germline CDR1 and CDR2 sequences are LNHDA and SQIVND (reference sequence). CDR3 coding DNA: TGTGCCAGTGGGACTAGCGGGAGGAATGAGCAGTTCTTC. As protein: CASGTSGRNEQFF.

The V call is TRBV9, the J call TRBJ1-6, with 7 positions matching TRBD1. Germline lookup yields CDR1 SGDLS and CDR2 YYNGEE. The CDR3 covers 17 residues. J gave up 0 bases and V 3 bases, and 6 bases lay outside the gene matches. In nucleotides, the CDR3 is TGTGCCAGCAGCGGAAGTGGGGACAGCTCCTATAATTCACCCCTCCACTTT. As protein: CASSGSGDSSYNSPLHF.

The CDR3 nucleotides are TGTGCCAGCAGCGAACAGGGAAGATCTTTTGGAAACACCATATATTTT. Translation gives CASSEQGRSFGNTIYF. The chain uses TRBV7-8 and TRBJ1-3; D perhaps matches TRBD1 (6 bases). This CDR3 has 16 amino acids. Germline assignment: CDR1 SGHVS and CDR2 FQNEAQ. V lost 5 bases, J lost 3 bases, and 17 bases lay in between.

In this sample, this clone turned up a few times. CDR3 nucleotides: TGCGCCAGCAGCCTAAGAACGGGGGATGTCCAGTTCTTC. As protein: CASSLRTGDVQFF. V usage is TRBV4-1 and J usage is TRBJ2-1; D perhaps matches TRBD2 (6 bases). V lost 4 bases and J lost 13, with 17 bases in between. The germline gives CDR1 MGHRA, CDR2 YSYEKL. This CDR3 comprises 13 residues.

V usage is TRBV7-8 and J usage is TRBJ2-7; no clear D. Deletions cut 5 bases from V and 0 bases from J, with 11 bases between. Germline CDR1 is SGHVS and CDR2 is FQNEAQ. CDR3 size: 14 residues. The CDR3 here is CASSPVGHSYEQYF. In DNA form, the CDR3 reads TGTGCCAGCAGCCCCGTGGGTCACTCCTACGAGCAGTACTTC.